The text below deals with one T cell receptor beta chain. Its specificity is unknown. This PCR relied on a set of 60 Vbeta primers and 13 Jbeta primers. Sequencing used immunoSEQ multiplex PCR; TCRdb keeps in-frame clones, though not all of them. This table holds over 95,000 clones, under 80% found once. These data are taken from a study of cytomegalovirus exposure and HLA in healthy donors. Study-level points and caveats: When analyzed later, a missense DCLRE1C variant was found to be linked to TCR beta V- and J-gene trimming. The authors enumerated 164 TCR beta chains as linked to cytomegalovirus. Some segments of the V type, notably TRBV6-2 and TRBV6-3, were excluded as indistinguishable.

CDR1 and CDR2 (germline): LGHNA, YSLEER. V was clipped by 0 bases and J by 0 bases, with 9 bases between them. The CDR3 sequence is 15 residues long. Sequenced: PBMCs. This receptor was taken from a man aged 40-55 years in good health and CMV-seronegative. The V and J genes are TRBV4-3 and TRBJ2-7, with D perhaps TRBD2 (6 bases). As DNA, the CDR3 is TGCGCCAGCAGCCAAGATTTGGACTACTCCTACGAGCAGTACTTC. Its protein is CASSQDLDYSYEQYF.